This T cell receptor beta chain was documented in a study of CXCR3 chemokines and chemotherapy response in bladder cancer. V lost 0 bases to trimming and J lost 5 bases, with 4 bases between them. There are 12 residues in the CDR3. From germline, CDR1 is SEHNR and CDR2 FQNEAQ (reference sequence). MiXCR was run by TCRdb on the PCR reads, yielding one entry per CDR3 protein. Here the sample spans roughly 3,000 distinct CDR3 sequences, approximately 11% being singletons. This clonotype showed up many times. This specimen was taken from a patient whose treatment included neoadjuvant chemotherapy. V is TRBV7-9 and J is TRBJ1-2, with unresolved D. This clonotype was sampled from a human donor with bladder cancer that responded to neoadjuvant chemotherapy. The CDR3 DNA reads as TGTGCCAGCAGCTTAGCGGAGTATGGCTACACCTTC. Protein product: CASSLAEYGYTF.